These 32 T cell receptor beta chains were sequenced from one sample in a study of cytomegalovirus exposure and HLA in healthy donors. The PCR had 60 Vbeta and 13 Jbeta primers. Data came from immunoSEQ multiplex PCR; TCRdb stores just in-frame clones and leaves some out. The sample contains over 250,000 clones, about 66% of which appear only once. Sequences were obtained from PBMCs. These receptors originate from a female donor in good health and CMV-seronegative.

This clone has more than one count but fewer than ten. The chain recombines TRBV7-6 with TRBJ2-7; D might be TRBD1 (5 bases). The CDR3 spans 14 residues. Germline V gene data show CDR1 as SGHVS and CDR2 as FNYEAQ. V was clipped by 3 bases and J by 4 bases, with 13 bases between them. This CDR3 is CASSFRGLEYEQYF. As DNA, the CDR3 is TGTGCCAGCAGCTTTAGGGGTCTTGAGTACGAGCAGTACTTC.

V usage is TRBV4-2 and J usage is TRBJ2-1; 12 nucleotides agree with TRBD1. This CDR3 has 16 residues. The germline CDR1 and CDR2 sequences are LGHNA and YNFKEQ. Trimming removed 1 base from V and 7 bases from J; junction bases left unmatched: 5. The CDR3 spells CASSQVGTGGWNEQFF. CDR3 DNA sequence: TGTGCCAGCAGCCAAGTTGGGACAGGGGGCTGGAATGAGCAGTTCTTC.

The chain links TRBV15 to TRBJ1-5; D possibly corresponds to TRBD1 (5 bases). Trimming removed 5 bases from V and 4 bases from J, with 12 bases in between. The CDR3 loop spans 14 amino acids. The germline CDR1 and CDR2 sequences are LNHNV and YYDKDF (reference sequence). CDR3 amino acids: CATSEGAGNQPQHF. The CDR3 DNA follows: TGTGCCACCAGCGAAGGGGCCGGAAATCAGCCCCAGCATTTT.

The V call is TRBV2, the J call TRBJ1-6; the D is unclear. Germline CDR1 SNHLY, CDR2 FYNNEI. The CDR3 covers 12 residues. Trimming removed 4 bases from V and 10 bases from J, with 8 bases in between. The CDR3 loop reads CASSARRSPLHF. The DNA for the CDR3 is TGTGCCAGCAGTGCTCGGAGGTCACCCCTCCACTTT.

Only a few counts were recorded for this clone. This chain joins TRBV6-1 and TRBJ2-3; D might be TRBD2 (5 bases). Germline values: CDR1 MNHNS, CDR2 SASEGT. CDR3 size: 15 residues. The V end was cut by 3 bases, the J end by 7 bases, with 17 bases between. The CDR3 region has the DNA TGTGCCAGCAGTGAGCGGGCGGTTCGGTTTAATACGCAGTATTTT. Translated: CASSERAVRFNTQYF.

The table lists this clone with a count of one. The germline gene is not matched at one end of the junction; a read error may be the cause. The CDR3, as DNA: TGTGCGGGAGGGGGCTCCGGGGAGCTGTTTTTT. Its translation is CAGGGSGELFF. The genes are TRBV20-1 and TRBJ2-2, with 9 bases that match TRBD2. CDR1 and CDR2 (germline): DFQATT, SNEGSKA (reference sequence). The CDR3 extends over 11 amino acids.

CDR3 in amino acids: CATSRDRSMNTEAFF. The CDR3 DNA reads as TGTGCCACCAGCAGAGACAGGTCCATGAACACTGAAGCTTTCTTT. The chain employs TRBV15 and TRBJ1-1; D is unclear. The germline V gene encodes CDR1 LNHNV and CDR2 YYDKDF (reference sequence). The CDR3 runs 15 residues. V shed 0 bases and J shed 0 bases, with 8 bases lying between them.

This rearrangement joins TRBV11-2 to TRBJ1-1; tentatively, D is TRBD1 (5 bases). The V end was cut by 2 bases, the J end by 10 bases, with 14 bases between. The CDR3 covers 13 residues. CDR1 and CDR2 from the germline V gene are SGHAT and FQNNGV. CDR3 nucleotides: TGTGCCAGCAGCTTACTTATGGGCCAGGGAGCTTTCTTT. It encodes CASSLLMGQGAFF.

CDR3 amino acids: CASSLYADQETQYF. DNA of the CDR3: TGTGCCAGCAGCTTATATGCAGACCAAGAGACCCAGTACTTC. The V and J genes are TRBV11-3 and TRBJ2-5; D is unclear. Trimming cost V 2 bases and J 0 bases, with 7 bases left between them. The CDR3 covers 14 residues. Germline V gene lookup returns CDR1 SGHNT and CDR2 YENEEA.

The chain links TRBV11-3 to TRBJ2-2, with 7 bases identical to TRBD1. The CDR3 runs 14 residues. J was trimmed by 8 bases and V by 5 bases; bases with no gene match: 8. Germline V lookup: CDR1 SGHNT, CDR2 YENEEA. The CDR3 DNA sequence: TGTGCCAGCAGCCGGGACAGCATGACAGGGGAGCTGTTTTTT. As protein: CASSRDSMTGELFF.

The J gene is TRBJ2-7, the V gene TRBV2; D may be TRBD2 (5 bases). The CDR3 loop spans 12 amino acids. Germline loops: CDR1 SNHLY, CDR2 FYNNEI. The V end lost 8 bases, the J end lost 2 bases, and 10 bases lay between the germline ends. The CDR3: CASGENPYEQYF. The CDR3 DNA sequence: TGTGCCAGCGGGGAGAATCCCTACGAGCAGTACTTC. The whole variable domain, filled in from reference TRBV2 and TRBJ2-7, reads EPEVTQTPSHQVTQMGQEVILRCVPISNHLYFYWYRQILGQKVEFLVSFYNNEISEKSEIFDDQFSVERPDGSNFTLKIRSTKLEDSAMYFCASGENPYEQYFGPGTRLTVT.

This clone has just one count. V and J are TRBV7-8 and TRBJ2-7, with 8 bases fitting TRBD1. The CDR3 length is 14 residues. Germline CDR1 is SGHVS and CDR2 is FQNEAQ. V was pared by 5 bases and J by 2 bases, with 5 bases of the junction left unmatched. In DNA form, the CDR3 reads TGTGCCAGCAGCCCACCGGGACAGGCCTACGAGCAGTACTTC. It translates to CASSPPGQAYEQYF.

This sequence joins TRBV5-4 and TRBJ2-7, with a tentative D call TRBD1 (6 bases). The CDR3 totals 15 residues. Germline CDR1 SGHNT, CDR2 YYREEE (reference sequence). V lost 0 bases and J 3 bases, leaving 13 bases between the germline ends. This CDR3 reads CASSLGGTLIYEQYF. For the CDR3, the DNA is TGTGCCAGCAGCTTGGGGGGGACACTGATCTACGAGCAGTACTTC. The variable domain in full, completed from reference TRBV5-4 and TRBJ2-7, reads ETGVTQSPTHLIKTRGQQVTLRCSSQSGHNTVSWYQQALGQGPQFIFQYYREEENGRGNFPPRFSGLQFPNYSSELNVNALELDDSALYLCASSLGGTLIYEQYFGPGTRLTVT.

This chain links TRBV7-2 with TRBJ2-3, with 7 bases fitting TRBD2. Germline V lookup: CDR1 SGHTA, CDR2 FQGNSA. The junction had 1 base not matched to a gene; V was cut back by 6 bases and J by 4 bases. The length of the CDR3 is 12 residues. In DNA, the CDR3 is TGTGCCAGCAGGGGAGGGGCAGATACGCAGTATTTT. Amino acids: CASRGGADTQYF.

The V call is TRBV18, the J call TRBJ2-1; TRBD1 might be the D (6 bases). CDR3 length: 13 residues. V was pared by 10 bases and J by 8 bases, with 18 bases between. The germline CDR1 and CDR2 sequences are KGHSH and LQKENI. As DNA, the CDR3 is TGTGCCACCACTACTTACAGGGACGATGAGCAGTTCTTC. This sequence encodes CATTTYRDDEQFF.

The gene calls are TRBV12-5 and TRBJ2-1; possible D gene TRBD1, 5 bases. Germline values: CDR1 LGHNT, CDR2 FRNRAP. The CDR3 consists of 15 residues. The germline V and J ends were trimmed by 3 bases and 8 bases, with 17 bases remaining between them. This CDR3 reads CASGFGQGNFYEQFF. CDR3 in DNA: TGTGCTAGTGGTTTTGGGCAGGGAAACTTCTATGAGCAGTTCTTC. The variable domain in full, with the rest retrieved from reference TRBV12-5 and TRBJ2-1, is DARVTQTPRHKVTEMGQEVTMRCQPILGHNTVFWYRQTMMQGLELLAYFRNRAPLDDSGMPKDRFSAEMPDATLATLKIQPSEPRDSAVYFCASGFGQGNFYEQFFGPGTRLTVL.

The chain couples TRBV6-1 to TRBJ1-1; 8 bases agree with TRBD1. The germline gives CDR1 MNHNS, CDR2 SASEGT. V shed 1 base and J 1 base; nucleotides not matched to a gene: 17. CDR3 length: 20 amino acids. This chain's CDR3 is CASSEEGRDRSLVRNTEAFF. CDR3 bases: TGTGCCAGCAGTGAAGAAGGAAGGGACAGGTCTTTAGTGAGGAACACTGAAGCTTTCTTT.

This clone was recorded a few times. The chain links TRBV4-2 to TRBJ1-3; D not certain. This CDR3 region has 14 residues. CDR1 is LGHNA, CDR2 YNFKEQ, per germline. V was pared by 0 bases and J by 7 bases, with 10 bases between. CDR3 sequence (DNA): TGTGCCAGCAGCCAAGATCCCCTGTTTAACACCATATATTTT. Its translation: CASSQDPLFNTIYF.

The chain joins TRBV7-2 to TRBJ2-7; the match to TRBD2 covers 11 bases. CDR1 and CDR2 (germline): SGHTA, FQGNSA. The CDR3 totals 15 residues. V was clipped by 4 bases and J by 4 bases; unmatched bases: 6. The CDR3 DNA follows: TGTGCCAGCAGCTCATCTAGCGGGAGGACGTACGAGCAGTACTTC. Its protein product is CASSSSSGRTYEQYF.

The chain uses TRBV4-1 and TRBJ2-5; 13 positions match TRBD2. Trimming took 0 bases from V and 4 from J; bases not matched to a gene: 20. Germline loops: CDR1 MGHRA, CDR2 YSYEKL. This CDR3 spans 22 amino acids. CDR3 protein: CASSQDYLGLAGVGGRGETQYF. CDR3 nucleotide sequence: TGCGCCAGCAGCCAAGACTACCTAGGACTAGCGGGAGTTGGGGGGCGGGGAGAGACCCAGTACTTC.

This chain links TRBV6-4 with TRBJ2-1; 8 bases align to TRBD2. Germline V gene data show CDR1 as MRHNA and CDR2 as SNTAGT. There are 14 residues in the CDR3. Losses at the gene ends were 5 bases for V and 10 bases for J; bases not matched to a gene: 10. CDR3 bases: TGTGCCAGCAGTCTAGGACTAGCCTCGCGGGAGCAGTTCTTC. It encodes CASSLGLASREQFF.

The V and J genes are TRBV11-2 and TRBJ1-5; 8 bases agree with TRBD1. Germline-derived CDR1 and CDR2 are SGHAT and FQNNGV. CDR3 length: 15 residues. Trimming removed 0 bases from V and 6 bases from J; junction bases left unmatched: 4. In DNA form, the CDR3 reads TGTGCCAGCAGCTTAGACGGACAGGGACGTCAGCCCCAGCATTTT. It is translated as CASSLDGQGRQPQHF.

The V gene is TRBV6-1, the J gene TRBJ2-5, with TRBD2 matching over 8 bases. The junction had 6 bases not matched to a gene; V was cut back by 4 bases and J by 2 bases. The CDR3 loop spans 15 amino acids. CDR1 is MNHNS, CDR2 SASEGT, per germline. CDR3 region: CASSGQLAEQETQYF. As DNA, the CDR3 is TGTGCCAGCAGTGGACAACTAGCGGAACAAGAGACCCAGTACTTC.

This chain links TRBV28 with TRBJ1-1; 7 bases align to TRBD1. CDR1 MDHEN and CDR2 SYDVKM come from the germline V gene. CDR3 length equals 15 residues. The trim removed 3 bases at V and 6 bases at J, leaving 10 bases unmatched. The CDR3, as DNA: TGTGCCAGCAGTTTCACAAGGGGGCGGAGGCCTGAAGCTTTCTTT. This encodes CASSFTRGRRPEAFF. Looking up the rest from reference TRBV28 and TRBJ1-1 gives the full variable domain: DVKVTQSSRYLVKRTGEKVFLECVQDMDHENMFWYRQDPGLGLRLIYFSYDVKMKEKGDIPEGYSVSREKKERFSLILESASTNQTSMYLCASSFTRGRRPEAFFGQGTRLTVV.

The chain joins TRBV30 to TRBJ2-5; possibly TRBD2 for D (5 bases). Matching the DNA end better, TRBJ2-7 makes the J call doubtful. Germline CDR1 reads GTSNPN; CDR2 reads SVGIG (reference sequence). The CDR3 is 15 residues long. DNA for the CDR3: TGTGCCTGGAGTGTACGTGGGAGAGTACTCTACGAGCAGTACTTC. This translates into CAWSVRGRVLYEQYF.

The V gene is TRBV2, the J gene TRBJ2-3; the match to TRBD2 covers 12 bases. After removal of 4 bases from V and 5 bases from J, the junction contained 1 base not matched to a gene. The CDR3 length is 14 residues. Germline loops: CDR1 SNHLY, CDR2 FYNNEI. CDR3 in DNA: TGTGCCAGCAGTGTACTAGCGGGAGGAGATACGCAGTATTTT. Amino acids: CASSVLAGGDTQYF.

V is TRBV11-3 and J is TRBJ2-1, with 8 bases matching TRBD2. This CDR3 region has 15 residues. The germline gives CDR1 SGHNT, CDR2 YENEEA. Trimming at V came to 3 bases and at J to 5 bases, leaving 6 bases not matched to a gene. CDR3 DNA sequence: TGTGCCAGCAGCTTTAGCGGGGAGAGCCACAATGAGCAGTTCTTC. This translates into CASSFSGESHNEQFF. The complete variable domain, with remaining parts taken from reference TRBV11-3 and TRBJ2-1, reads EAGVVQSPRYKIIEKKQPVAFWCNPISGHNTLYWYLQNLGQGPELLIRYENEEAVDDSQLPKDRFSAERLKGVDSTLKIQPAELGDSAVYLCASSFSGESHNEQFFGPGTRLTVL.

This clone was counted once. The chain recombines TRBV7-9 with TRBJ2-7, with D possibly TRBD2 on 6 matching bases. The CDR3 is made up of 15 amino acids. CDR1 and CDR2 from the germline V gene are SEHNR and FQNEAQ (reference sequence). Trimming pared 4 bases from V and 3 bases from J, leaving 16 bases between. CDR3 in amino acids: CASSSPARGSYEQYF. As DNA, the CDR3 is TGTGCCAGCAGCTCCCCGGCCCGGGGGAGCTACGAGCAGTACTTC.

The J gene is TRBJ2-7, the V gene TRBV7-8, with a tentative D call TRBD1 (6 bases). The CDR3 runs to 15 residues. V lost 1 base to trimming and J lost 5 bases, with 15 bases between them. Germline lookup yields CDR1 SGHVS and CDR2 FQNEAQ. CDR3 sequence (DNA): TGTGCCAGCAGCTTAGGAGGGGGATATCGAGACGAGCAGTACTTC. Translation gives CASSLGGGYRDEQYF.

This chain joins TRBV11-2 and TRBJ1-3; a possible D gene is TRBD1 (5 bases). Trimming took off 2 bases at V and 4 bases at J, with 9 bases between the two ends. The CDR3 consists of 14 residues. In germline, CDR1 is SGHAT, CDR2 FQNNGV. CDR3: CASSLNSGGNTIYF. The DNA of the CDR3 is TGTGCCAGCAGCTTAAATTCAGGGGGAAACACCATATATTTT.

The chain is built from TRBV28 and TRBJ2-7; TRBD2 aligns across 7 bases. This CDR3 region has 15 residues. J was trimmed by 4 bases and V by 6 bases; bases with no gene match: 12. Germline values: CDR1 MDHEN, CDR2 SYDVKM. The CDR3 sequence: CASSVTGGYRYEQYF. The DNA for the CDR3 is TGTGCCAGCAGCGTCACCGGGGGGTATCGGTACGAGCAGTACTTC.

This chain connects TRBV27 to TRBJ1-2; 7 nucleotides line up with TRBD1. The CDR3 runs to 17 residues. Per the germline V gene, CDR1 is MNHEY and CDR2 is SMNVEV (reference sequence). After removal of 2 bases from V and 1 base from J, the junction contained 10 bases not matched to a gene. CDR3 bases: TGTGCCAGCAGTTTAAGGGGGACAGCAAATGGTAACTATGGCTACACCTTC. Amino acids: CASSLRGTANGNYGYTF.